These 3 T cell receptor beta chains came from one sample sequenced in a study of T cells after yellow fever vaccination (dated by TCRdb to the late 2010s). What this sample's treatment or condition label stands for: live attenuated yellow fever vaccine strain. Library preparation employed 5' RACE. Sequencing was carried out with an Illumina HiSeq 2500. TCRdb applied fastp at Q25 and MiXCR to the public reads, then kept only in-frame beta chains. Entries that share a CDR3 protein sequence are merged under the most common genes and DNA. This sample comprises some 560,000 distinct CDR3 sequences, about a fifth of them detected only once. Of the sample, around 15% is held by the ten largest clones. Sequenced material: PBMCs, taken 15 days after the yellow fever booster vaccination. The receptors were sampled from a man aged 30-40 years who received the YFV17D yellow fever vaccine.

This clonotype was seen more than once but under ten times. The junction departs from germline at one end; a sequencing error may be responsible. The chain couples TRBV7-2 to TRBJ2-3; the match to TRBD2 covers 7 bases. Germline assignment: CDR1 SGHTA and CDR2 FQGNSA. This CDR3 spans 12 amino acids. CDR3 in DNA: TGTGCCACCAGCGGGACCACAGATACGCAGTATTTT. This codes for CATSGTTDTQYF.

CDR3 region: CASKGNRQGDYGYTF. The CDR3 DNA reads TGTGCCAGCAAGGGTAACCGACAGGGAGACTATGGCTACACCTTC. The chain joins TRBV6-1 to TRBJ1-2; 7 bases are a match to TRBD1. This CDR3 comprises 15 residues. Germline CDR1 MNHNS, CDR2 SASEGT. Losses at the gene ends were 7 bases for V and 3 bases for J; bases not matched to a gene: 11.

This clonotype was seen a handful of times. The V and J genes are TRBV12-3 or TRBV12-4 and TRBJ2-1; 8 bases line up with TRBD1. After removal of 6 bases from V and 11 bases from J, the junction contained 6 bases not matched to a gene. The CDR3 extends over 12 amino acids. This CDR3 is CASSLTGGKQFF. The CDR3 nucleotides read TGTGCCAGCAGCCTTACAGGGGGTAAGCAGTTCTTC.